This T cell receptor (beta chain) was documented in a study of identical twins. Study-wide results and limits: For cord blood, abundant beta clonotypes had fewer insertions, unlike memory repertoires, which showed none.

CDR1 DFQATT and CDR2 SNEGSKA come from the germline V gene (reference sequence). The CDR3 runs to 17 residues. Trimming shortened V by 0 bases and J by 3 bases, and 18 bases separated the two germline ends. Each CDR3 protein gets one entry after TCRdb re-called the 5' RACE reads with MiXCR. The data show just over 500,000 distinct CDR3 sequences, around 20% seen once. On this clonotype itself: Its antigen remains unknown.

These data are also associated with another study on T cells expressing NK-cell markers.

Sequenced material: CD4+ T cells sorted from blood. The source is a woman between 18 and 29 years old in good health. The rearrangement uses TRBV20-1 and TRBJ2-1; possibly TRBD2 for D (6 bases). The CDR3, as DNA: TGCAGTGCTAGAGATTTACTAGCCCGAATTCGCTACAATGAGCAGTTCTTC. Its translation is CSARDLLARIRYNEQFF.